The 11 T cell receptor beta chains below were found in one sample sequenced in a study of human T cells and chemical hapten exposure. One entry per CDR3 protein results from TCRdb running MiXCR on the RACE reads. The data hold approximately 350,000 distinct CDR3 sequences, with about 6% observed a single time. Time point in this sample: patch test 2, 6 weeks after DPC sensitization. Treatment given: therapeutic diphenylcyclopropenone sensitization with weekly scalp DPC. Specimen: whole blood, collected in connection with sensitization to the hapten diphenylcyclopropenone (DPC). Every receptor here comes from a woman aged 18-29 years with alopecia areata. Some clones in this sample may be carry-over from other donors' samples.

There are many counts of this clonotype. This CDR3 reads CASRTERSYNEQFF. The CDR3 DNA follows: TGTGCCAGCAGGACTGAAAGATCCTACAATGAGCAGTTCTTC. The V gene is TRBV28, the J gene TRBJ2-1; D gene ambiguous. Trimming took off 6 bases at V and 1 base at J, with 10 bases between the two ends. CDR1 is MDHEN, CDR2 SYDVKM, per germline. The CDR3 covers 14 residues.

This clonotype showed up many times. This chain joins TRBV3-1 and TRBJ1-1; D is ambiguous. The germline V gene has CDR1 LGHDT and CDR2 YNNKEL (reference sequence). The CDR3 is 14 amino acids. The germline V and J ends were trimmed by 3 bases and 1 base, with 9 bases remaining between them. This chain's CDR3 is CASSHSPRNTEAFF. The CDR3 nucleotides read TGTGCCAGCAGCCACTCACCGAGGAACACTGAAGCTTTCTTT. The entire variable domain, with the rest obtained from reference TRBV3-1 and TRBJ1-1, is as follows: DTAVSQTPKYLVTQMGNDKSIKCEQNLGHDTMYWYKQDSKKFLKIMFSYNNKELIINETVPNRFSPKSPDKAHLNLHINSLELGDSAVYFCASSHSPRNTEAFFGQGTRLTVV.

This clonotype is labeled medium-sized. V usage is TRBV5-1 and J usage is TRBJ2-1; 7 bases map to TRBD1. V shed 4 bases and J 3 bases; nucleotides not matched to a gene: 7. The CDR3 has 15 amino acids. Germline lookup yields CDR1 SGHRS and CDR2 YFSETQ. The CDR3 DNA sequence: TGCGCCAGCAGCCTCCCCGGGACAGACTACAATGAGCAGTTCTTC. As protein: CASSLPGTDYNEQFF.

This clonotype was detected a few times. J is TRBJ1-1 and V is TRBV6-6; D perhaps matches TRBD1 (5 bases). CDR3 length: 14 residues. V lost 4 bases and J 6 bases, leaving 15 bases between the germline ends. Germline loops: CDR1 MNHNY, CDR2 SVGAGI (reference sequence). The CDR3 protein is CASSSEWGGAEAFF. The CDR3, as DNA: TGTGCCAGCAGTTCGGAGTGGGGCGGCGCTGAAGCTTTCTTT.

This clonotype has ten or more counts. The chain links TRBV5-6 to TRBJ1-5; TRBD1 matches 11 bases. The trim removed 0 bases at V and 2 bases at J, leaving 10 bases unmatched. The germline gives CDR1 SGHDT, CDR2 YYEEEE. This CDR3 comprises 19 residues. Here the CDR3 reads CASSLGTGGGWVGNQPQHF. The CDR3 DNA is TGTGCCAGCAGCTTGGGGACAGGGGGCGGATGGGTCGGCAATCAGCCCCAGCATTTT. Filled out from reference TRBV5-6 and TRBJ1-5, the complete variable domain reads DAGVTQSPTHLIKTRGQQVTLRCSPKSGHDTVSWYQQALGQGPQFIFQYYEEEERQRGNFPDRFSGHQFPNYSSELNVNALLLGDSALYLCASSLGTGGGWVGNQPQHFGDGTRLSIL.

This clonotype showed up many times. In DNA form, the CDR3 reads TGCAGTGCTAGACTGCCAAATAGCAATCAGCCCCAGCATTTT. Amino acid sequence: CSARLPNSNQPQHF. The chain links TRBV20-1 to TRBJ1-5; D is uncertain. Germline loops: CDR1 DFQATT, CDR2 SNEGSKA (reference sequence). Deletions cut 2 bases from V and 0 bases from J, with 8 bases between. The CDR3 extends over 14 amino acids.

This clonotype was seen at least ten times. V and J are TRBV6-5 and TRBJ1-4; D not certain. The germline CDR1 and CDR2 sequences are MNHEY and SVGAGI. V was cut by 6 bases and J by 4 bases, with 12 bases left in between. The CDR3 extends over 14 amino acids. The CDR3 DNA reads as TGTGCCAGCAGGCGGGCCCTTATTAATGAAAAACTGTTTTTT. Encoded protein: CASRRALINEKLFF.

This clonotype has at least ten counts. This sequence joins TRBV4-1 and TRBJ1-1; no firm D call. This CDR3 has 12 residues. Trimming left V 2 bases short and J 4 bases short, with 5 bases between. CDR1 and CDR2 (germline): MGHRA, YSYEKL. As DNA, the CDR3 is TGCGCCAGCAGCCAACTGGGCACTGAAGCTTTCTTT. Translated, it gives CASSQLGTEAFF.

This clonotype was found many times. The rearrangement joins TRBV3-1 to TRBJ1-1; 12 bases line up with TRBD1. The CDR3 has 17 residues. After removal of 4 bases from V and 6 bases from J, the junction contained 12 bases not matched to a gene. Germline V gene lookup returns CDR1 LGHDT and CDR2 YNNKEL (reference sequence). The DNA of the CDR3 is TGTGCCAGCAGCCCCCTTACTCCGGGACAGGGGGCCTCTGAAGCTTTCTTT. It codes for CASSPLTPGQGASEAFF.

There are many counts of this clonotype. The chain carries TRBV7-8 and TRBJ2-5, with TRBD1 matching over 10 bases. V lost 3 bases and J lost 5; bases outside the gene matches: 6. The germline V gene encodes CDR1 SGHVS and CDR2 FQNEAQ. The CDR3 sequence is 15 residues long. The CDR3 nucleotides read TGTGCCAGCAGCTTTTGGACAGGGGGAAGTGAGACCCAGTACTTC. As protein: CASSFWTGGSETQYF.

About this clonotype: A much more abundant neighbour one base away suggests this may be a read error. This chain uses TRBV7-9 with TRBJ1-1, with a weak D call TRBD1 (5 bases). Germline CDR1 SEHNR, CDR2 FQNEAQ (reference sequence). Trimming removed 7 bases from V and 6 bases from J, with 21 bases in between. The CDR3 is 15 residues long. The CDR3 is CASTPLPRGTPEAFF. DNA for the CDR3: TGTGCCAGCACCCCCCTACCAAGGGGTACGCCTGAAGCTTTCTTT.